The next 8 T cell receptor beta chains were all read from a single sample in a study of beta chain features in type 1 diabetes. Expressed TCRB transcripts were sequenced, since all the RNA that had been isolated was reverse transcribed. Data came from immunoSEQ multiplex PCR; TCRdb stores just in-frame clones and leaves some out. Among 350,000 to 450,000 clones listed, approximately 15% were seen once. The sequencing input was naive CD4+ T cells from blood. These TCRs come from a man between 25 and 39 years old in good health.

The CDR3 loop reads CAWSHTGVVGYGYTF. The CDR3 coding sequence is TGTGCCTGGAGTCATACAGGGGTAGTTGGCTATGGCTACACCTTC. This rearrangement joins TRBV30 to TRBJ1-2, with 7 bases fitting TRBD1. Per the germline V gene, CDR1 is GTSNPN and CDR2 is SVGIG (reference sequence). Germline trimming cut 2 bases from V and 4 bases from J; bases unmatched to any gene: 10. This CDR3 spans 15 amino acids.

This clone was seen only a few times. The genes are TRBV6-5 and TRBJ2-5, with D tentatively TRBD2 (5 bases). The CDR3 has 10 residues. Trimming shortened V by 4 bases and J by 12 bases, and 9 bases separated the two germline ends. Per the germline V gene, CDR1 is MNHEY and CDR2 is SVGAGI. This CDR3 is CASSSGLKYF. The CDR3 DNA reads TGTGCCAGCAGTTCCGGACTCAAGTACTTC.

J is TRBJ2-3 and V is TRBV9; unclear D gene. Germline CDR1 SGDLS, CDR2 YYNGEE. V lost 0 bases and J lost 5, with 7 bases in between. This CDR3 is built from 13 residues. CDR3 sequence: CASSVERVDTQYF. DNA of the CDR3: TGTGCCAGCAGCGTAGAACGGGTAGATACGCAGTATTTT.

V and J are TRBV11-2 and TRBJ2-3; D call uncertain. This CDR3 has 11 amino acids. V was shortened by 5 bases and J by 6 bases, with 6 bases between the two germline ends. In germline, CDR1 is SGHAT, CDR2 FQNNGV. As DNA, the CDR3 is TGTGCCAGCAGCGTCCGGGATACGCAGTATTTT. The encoded protein is CASSVRDTQYF.

The chain joins TRBV6-1 to TRBJ1-5; 10 positions agree with TRBD1. The CDR3 has 15 amino acids. Germline V gene sequence: CDR1 MNHNS, CDR2 SASEGT. V lost 4 bases and J lost 9; bases outside the gene matches: 9. The CDR3 region has the DNA TGTGCCAGCAGTGCCGGGACAGGGGCTGCGTGGCCCCAGCATTTT. Its translation is CASSAGTGAAWPQHF.

There are a few counts of this clone. The CDR3 sequence: CASSQGASGGGYEQYF. CDR3 nucleotide sequence: TGTGCCAGCAGCCAGGGGGCTAGCGGGGGAGGATACGAGCAGTACTTC. This chain connects TRBV7-2 to TRBJ2-7; 10 bases match TRBD2. Germline-derived CDR1 and CDR2 are SGHTA and FQGNSA. The CDR3 is made up of 16 amino acids. V lost 5 bases and J lost 4; bases outside the gene matches: 11.

This clone has just a few counts. The CDR3 reads CATRDSGTGELFF. The CDR3 DNA sequence: TGTGCCACGCGGGACTCCGGGACGGGGGAGCTGTTTTTT. V is TRBV15 and J is TRBJ2-2, with D possibly matching TRBD2 (6 bases). Germline CDR1 is LNHNV and CDR2 is YYDKDF (reference sequence). V was pared by 9 bases and J by 8 bases, with 16 bases between. The CDR3 is 13 amino acids. Full variable domain (rest looked up from reference TRBV15 and TRBJ2-2): DAMVIQNPRYQVTQFGKPVTLSCSQTLNHNVMYWYQQKSSQAPKLLFHYYDKDFNNEADTPDNFQSRRPNTSFCFLDIRSPGLGDTAMYLCATRDSGTGELFFGEGSRLTVL.

CDR3 nucleotide sequence: TGTGCCAGCAGCGGGGGACCTTACAATGAGCAGTTCTTC. Its translation is CASSGGPYNEQFF. The rearrangement links TRBV7-2 to TRBJ2-1; D possibly uses TRBD1 or TRBD2 (5 bases each). The ends were cut back, 5 bases at V and 4 bases at J, with 9 bases in the middle. Per the germline V gene, CDR1 is SGHTA and CDR2 is FQGNSA. The CDR3 sequence is 13 residues long. The variable domain in full, with the rest retrieved from reference TRBV7-2 and TRBJ2-1, is GAGVSQSPSNKVTEKGKDVELRCDPISGHTALYWYRQSLGQGLEFLIYFQGNSAPDKSGLPSDRFSAERTGGSVSTLTIQRTQQEDSAVYLCASSGGPYNEQFFGPGTRLTVL.